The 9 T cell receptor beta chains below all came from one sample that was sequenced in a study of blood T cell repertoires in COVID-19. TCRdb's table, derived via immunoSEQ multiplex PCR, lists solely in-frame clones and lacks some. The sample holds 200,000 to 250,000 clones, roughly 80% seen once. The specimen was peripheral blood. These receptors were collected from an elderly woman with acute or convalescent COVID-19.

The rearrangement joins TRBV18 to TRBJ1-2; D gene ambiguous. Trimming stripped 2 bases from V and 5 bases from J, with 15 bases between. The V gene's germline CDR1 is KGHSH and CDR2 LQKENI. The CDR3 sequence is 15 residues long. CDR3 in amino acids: CASSPEDDSGYGYTF. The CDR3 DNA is TGTGCCAGCTCACCAGAAGACGACTCTGGGTATGGCTACACCTTC.

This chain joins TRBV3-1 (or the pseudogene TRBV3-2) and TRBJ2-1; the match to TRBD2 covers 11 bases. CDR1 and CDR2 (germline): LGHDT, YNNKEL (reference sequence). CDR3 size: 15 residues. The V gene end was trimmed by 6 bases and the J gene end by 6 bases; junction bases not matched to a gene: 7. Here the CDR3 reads CASRSRLAGLNEQFF. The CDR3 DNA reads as TGTGCCAGCAGGTCTAGACTAGCGGGGCTCAATGAGCAGTTCTTC.

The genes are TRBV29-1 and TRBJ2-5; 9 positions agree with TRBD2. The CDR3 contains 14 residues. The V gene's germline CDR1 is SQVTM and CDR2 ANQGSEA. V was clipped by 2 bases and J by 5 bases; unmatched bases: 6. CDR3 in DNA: TGCAGCGTTGAACCCGGACTAGCGACGGAGACCCAGTACTTC. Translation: CSVEPGLATETQYF.

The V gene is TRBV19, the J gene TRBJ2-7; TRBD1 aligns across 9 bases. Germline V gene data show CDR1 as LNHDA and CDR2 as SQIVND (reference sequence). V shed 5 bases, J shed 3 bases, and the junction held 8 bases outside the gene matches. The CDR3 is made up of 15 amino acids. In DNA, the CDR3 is TGTGCCAGTAGTCCACCAACGACAGGGGGCTACGAGCAGTACTTC. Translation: CASSPPTTGGYEQYF.

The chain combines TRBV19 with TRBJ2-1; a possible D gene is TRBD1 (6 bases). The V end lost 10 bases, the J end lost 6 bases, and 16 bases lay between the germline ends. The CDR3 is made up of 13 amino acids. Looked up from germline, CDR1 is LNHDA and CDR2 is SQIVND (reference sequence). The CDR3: CAIRGRLPNEQFF. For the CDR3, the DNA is TGTGCCATCAGGGGAAGGTTGCCCAATGAGCAGTTCTTC.

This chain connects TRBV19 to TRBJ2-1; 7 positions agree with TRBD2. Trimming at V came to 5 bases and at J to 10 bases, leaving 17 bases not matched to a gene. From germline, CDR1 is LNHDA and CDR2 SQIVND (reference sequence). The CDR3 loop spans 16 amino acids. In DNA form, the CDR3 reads TGTGCCAGTAGTGACGGCCGGGCGGGAGTCGGACGAGAGCAGTTCTTC. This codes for CASSDGRAGVGREQFF.

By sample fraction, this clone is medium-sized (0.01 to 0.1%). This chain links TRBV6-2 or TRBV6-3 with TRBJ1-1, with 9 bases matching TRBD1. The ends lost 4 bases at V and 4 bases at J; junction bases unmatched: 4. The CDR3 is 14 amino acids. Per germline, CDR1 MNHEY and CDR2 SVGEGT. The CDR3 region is CASSSTGGLTEAFF. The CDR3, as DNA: TGTGCCAGCAGTTCGACAGGGGGACTCACTGAAGCTTTCTTT.

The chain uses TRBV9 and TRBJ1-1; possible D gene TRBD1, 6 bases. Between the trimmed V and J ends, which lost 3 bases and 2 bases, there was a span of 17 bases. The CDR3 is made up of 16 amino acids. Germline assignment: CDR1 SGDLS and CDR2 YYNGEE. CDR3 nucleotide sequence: TGTGCCAGCAGCGCCAATTCTGGGGGCTTTAACACTGAAGCTTTCTTT. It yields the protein CASSANSGGFNTEAFF. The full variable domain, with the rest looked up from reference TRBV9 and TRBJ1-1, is DSGVTQTPKHLITATGQRVTLRCSPRSGDLSVYWYQQSLDQGLQFLIQYYNGEERAKGNILERFSAQQFPDLHSELNLSSLELGDSALYFCASSANSGGFNTEAFFGQGTRLTVV.

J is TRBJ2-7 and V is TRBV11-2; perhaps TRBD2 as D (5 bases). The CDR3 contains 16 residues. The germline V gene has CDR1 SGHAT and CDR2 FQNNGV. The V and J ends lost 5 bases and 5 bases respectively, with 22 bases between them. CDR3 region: CASSPGISLDVDEQYF. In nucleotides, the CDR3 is TGTGCCAGCAGCCCGGGGATCTCCTTGGATGTGGACGAGCAGTACTTC.